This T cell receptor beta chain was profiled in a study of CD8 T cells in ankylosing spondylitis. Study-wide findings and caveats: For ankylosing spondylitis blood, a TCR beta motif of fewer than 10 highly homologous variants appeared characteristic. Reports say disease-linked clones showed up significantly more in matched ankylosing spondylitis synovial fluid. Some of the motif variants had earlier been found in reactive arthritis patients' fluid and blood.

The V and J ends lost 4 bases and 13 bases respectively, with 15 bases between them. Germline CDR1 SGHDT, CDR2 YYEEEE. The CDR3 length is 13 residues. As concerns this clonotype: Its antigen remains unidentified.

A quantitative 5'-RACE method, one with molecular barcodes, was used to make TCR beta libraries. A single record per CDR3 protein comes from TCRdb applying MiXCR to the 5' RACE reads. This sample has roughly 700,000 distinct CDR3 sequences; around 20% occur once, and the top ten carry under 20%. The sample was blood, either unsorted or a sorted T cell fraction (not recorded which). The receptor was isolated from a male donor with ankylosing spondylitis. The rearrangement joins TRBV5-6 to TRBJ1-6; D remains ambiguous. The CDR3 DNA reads TGTGCCAGCAGCATCCGGCCGTCGGACCCCCTCCACTTT. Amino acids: CASSIRPSDPLHF.